This entry concerns a single T cell receptor beta chain. Its antigen is unknown. Samples were taken several times over chemoradiotherapy. Germline V gene lookup returns CDR1 MNHEY and CDR2 SMNVEV (reference sequence). The ends were cut back, 3 bases at V and 0 bases at J, with 12 bases in the middle. This CDR3 comprises 15 residues. This specimen belongs to a study of chemoradiotherapy in HPV16-positive cancers. Study summary: Functional T-cell assays on two HPV16-positive patients' cells defined candidate HPV-specific clones and common TCR motifs.

Sequencing used immunoSEQ multiplex PCR; TCRdb keeps in-frame clones, though not all of them. The data show about 15,000 clones, roughly 89% seen once. Regarding the study as a whole: HPV-specific T cells were functionally defined from only a couple of HPV16-positive patients. Candidate HPV-specific clones and E7-related TCR motifs grew in tumor during treatment.

The receptor comes from a human donor with HPV-associated anogenital cancer. This chain uses TRBV27 with TRBJ2-7; possible D gene TRBD1, 5 bases. The sample was tumor tissue, taken from a patient who underwent chemoradiotherapy. The CDR3 DNA reads TGTGCCAGCAGTTTTGGGGCGTCAGGCTCCTACGAGCAGTACTTC. Translating gives CASSFGASGSYEQYF.